This T cell receptor beta chain was identified during a study of shared clonotypes between healthy human individuals. The wider study: Three CD4 naive, three CD4 memory, two CD8 naive and one CD8 memory plate were used per donor. Study-level points and caveats: The sharing of 4% to 5.5% of naive CD4 clonotypes was seen across a handful of donors. Estimated richness values were generally larger in naive subsets than in memory subsets.

Positive CCR7 selection of CD45RO-negative cells yielded the naive CD8 cells, and terminally differentiated effector memory CD45RA+ cells were excluded. Concerning this clone itself: The target antigen is unknown.

The repertoire was sequenced with immunoSEQ multiplex PCR; TCRdb's copy has only in-frame clones and lacks some. This sample has about 2.1 million clones, with just over 90% found just once. The specimen sequenced was naive CD8+ T cells from PBMCs. The TCR sequence derives from a man aged 18-30 years in good health. Some clones in this sample may be carry-over from other donors' samples.

The CDR3 loop is CSVESPYLRYNEQFF. CDR3 in DNA: TGCAGCGTTGAAAGCCCCTACTTGCGTTACAATGAGCAGTTCTTC. This chain connects TRBV29-1 to TRBJ2-1; D uncertain. This CDR3 comprises 15 residues. Per germline, CDR1 SQVTM and CDR2 ANQGSEA. Trimming pared 2 bases from V and 4 bases from J, leaving 15 bases between.